These 6 T cell receptor beta chains came from one sample sequenced in a study of T cells in localized non-small cell lung cancer. Assay used: immunoSEQ multiplex PCR; TCRdb lists only in-frame clones, some missing. This table has over 30,000 clones, around 84% appearing once. Here the sequenced sample was peripheral blood, taken before any cancer treatment. These receptors originate from a male donor aged 60 or older with stage II squamous cell lung carcinoma.

The sample holds a few counts of this clone. V gene TRBV2 combines with J gene TRBJ2-1; a weak D match, TRBD1 (5 bases). Looked up from germline, CDR1 is SNHLY and CDR2 is FYNNEI. This CDR3 has 12 amino acids. V lost 5 bases and J lost 6, with 8 bases in between. CDR3 region: CASSPDSNEQFF. CDR3 sequence (DNA): TGTGCCAGCAGTCCTGACAGCAATGAGCAGTTCTTC.

V usage is TRBV7-2 and J usage is TRBJ2-7, with D uncertain. Per germline, CDR1 SGHTA and CDR2 FQGNSA. The CDR3 runs to 13 residues. Trimming pared 1 base from V and 7 bases from J, leaving 11 bases between. CDR3 in DNA: TGTGCCAGCAGCTTAGATCGGAGCCGGGAGCAGTACTTC. Protein product: CASSLDRSREQYF.

The chain has TRBV7-2 and TRBJ1-2; D is unclear. Germline CDR1 is SGHTA and CDR2 is FQGNSA. Trimming shortened V by 5 bases and J by 4 bases, and 11 bases separated the two germline ends. CDR3 length equals 13 residues. In DNA form, the CDR3 reads TGTGCCAGCAGCAGCTACGAGCTCTATGGCTACACCTTC. Residues: CASSSYELYGYTF.

V is TRBV28 and J is TRBJ2-3; possible D gene TRBD2, 6 bases. In germline, CDR1 is MDHEN, CDR2 SYDVKM. This CDR3 has 15 residues. V dropped 11 bases and J dropped 1 base, with 19 bases sitting between them. The CDR3 DNA follows: TGTGCCGCTGGCTTTTTAAGGGAGGGCACAGATACGCAGTATTTT. It codes for CAAGFLREGTDTQYF.

The V gene is TRBV12-5, the J gene TRBJ1-5, with D possibly being TRBD1 (5 bases). The CDR3 spans 15 residues. CDR1 and CDR2 from the germline V gene are LGHNT and FRNRAP. Between the trimmed V and J ends, which lost 3 bases and 4 bases, there was a span of 13 bases. The CDR3 DNA reads as TGTGCTAGTGGTTTATCGGGGCCGGGGAATCAGCCCCAGCATTTT. Translation: CASGLSGPGNQPQHF. Filled out from reference TRBV12-5 and TRBJ1-5, the complete variable domain reads DARVTQTPRHKVTEMGQEVTMRCQPILGHNTVFWYRQTMMQGLELLAYFRNRAPLDDSGMPKDRFSAEMPDATLATLKIQPSEPRDSAVYFCASGLSGPGNQPQHFGDGTRLSIL.

V usage is TRBV27 and J usage is TRBJ2-5; D unresolved. CDR3 length equals 11 residues. CDR1 MNHEY and CDR2 SMNVEV come from the germline V gene (reference sequence). V lost 3 bases and J lost 5, with 4 bases in between. The CDR3 loop reads CASSFRETQYF. The CDR3 bases are TGTGCCAGCAGTTTCAGGGAGACCCAGTACTTC.